This T cell receptor beta chain emerged from a study of blood T cells in healthy people across ages. This clonotype has only a few counts. Primers used in a second PCR of roughly 7 to 11 cycles were a sample-barcoded 5' primer and a J-beta primer mix. Each CDR3 protein gets one entry after TCRdb re-called the 5' RACE reads with MiXCR. The sample lists under 1,100,000 distinct CDR3 sequences; approximately 25% were seen once. Germline V gene lookup returns CDR1 SGDLS and CDR2 YYNGEE. V dropped 5 bases and J dropped 0; count of bases not matched to a gene: 2. CDR3 size: 14 residues. A further study also used this sample, focusing on T cells of mothers and their children.

V gene TRBV9 combines with J gene TRBJ2-3, with 8 nucleotides matching TRBD2. This TCR was recovered from a girl aged 2 to 10 in good health. Sequenced material: blood. CDR3 DNA sequence: TGTGCCAGCAGTAGCGGGGCAAGCACAGATACGCAGTATTTT. As protein: CASSSGASTDTQYF.